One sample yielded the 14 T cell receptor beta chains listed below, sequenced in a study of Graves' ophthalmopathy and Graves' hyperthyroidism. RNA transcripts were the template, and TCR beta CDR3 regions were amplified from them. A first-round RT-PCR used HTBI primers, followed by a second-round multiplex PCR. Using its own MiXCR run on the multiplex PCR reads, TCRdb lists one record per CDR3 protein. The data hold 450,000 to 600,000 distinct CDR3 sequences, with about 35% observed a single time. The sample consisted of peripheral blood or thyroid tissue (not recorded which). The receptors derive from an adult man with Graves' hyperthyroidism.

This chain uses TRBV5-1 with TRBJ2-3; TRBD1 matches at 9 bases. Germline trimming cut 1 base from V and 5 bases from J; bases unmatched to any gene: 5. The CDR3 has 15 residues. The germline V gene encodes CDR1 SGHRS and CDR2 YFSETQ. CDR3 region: CASSLTGGLVDTQYF. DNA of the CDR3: TGCGCCAGCAGCTTGACAGGGGGCCTGGTAGATACGCAGTATTTT.

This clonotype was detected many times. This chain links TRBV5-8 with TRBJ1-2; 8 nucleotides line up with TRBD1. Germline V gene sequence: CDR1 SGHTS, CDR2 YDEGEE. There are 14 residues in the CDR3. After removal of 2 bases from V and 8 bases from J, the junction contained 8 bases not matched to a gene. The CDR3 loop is CASSLGQGFVGYTF. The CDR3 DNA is TGTGCCAGCAGCTTAGGACAGGGATTTGTGGGCTACACCTTC.

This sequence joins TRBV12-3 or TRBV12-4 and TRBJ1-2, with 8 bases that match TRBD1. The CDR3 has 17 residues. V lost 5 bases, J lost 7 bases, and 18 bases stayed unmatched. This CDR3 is CASSEAWAGGAGPGYTF. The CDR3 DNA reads TGTGCCAGCAGTGAAGCTTGGGCAGGGGGCGCCGGTCCTGGCTACACCTTC.

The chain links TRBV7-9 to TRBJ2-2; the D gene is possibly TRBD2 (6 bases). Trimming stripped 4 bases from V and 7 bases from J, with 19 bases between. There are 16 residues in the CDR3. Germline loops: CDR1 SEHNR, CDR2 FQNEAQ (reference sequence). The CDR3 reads CASSSPEEGYGGELFF. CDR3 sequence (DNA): TGTGCCAGCAGCTCCCCGGAGGAGGGCTACGGCGGGGAGCTGTTTTTT.

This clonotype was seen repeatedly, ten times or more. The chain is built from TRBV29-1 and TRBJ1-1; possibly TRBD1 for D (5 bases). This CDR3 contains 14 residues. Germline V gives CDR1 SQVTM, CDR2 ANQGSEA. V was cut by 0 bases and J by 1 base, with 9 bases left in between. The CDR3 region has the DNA TGCAGCGTTGAAGAGGGACTCTCGAACACTGAAGCTTTCTTT. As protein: CSVEEGLSNTEAFF.

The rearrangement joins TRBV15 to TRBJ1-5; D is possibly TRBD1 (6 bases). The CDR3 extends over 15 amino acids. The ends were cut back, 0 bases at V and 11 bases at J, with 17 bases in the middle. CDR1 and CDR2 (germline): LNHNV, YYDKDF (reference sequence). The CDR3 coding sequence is TGTGCCACCAGCAGAGATGTGGGGGGCCAAGAGACCCAGCATTTT. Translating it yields CATSRDVGGQETQHF.

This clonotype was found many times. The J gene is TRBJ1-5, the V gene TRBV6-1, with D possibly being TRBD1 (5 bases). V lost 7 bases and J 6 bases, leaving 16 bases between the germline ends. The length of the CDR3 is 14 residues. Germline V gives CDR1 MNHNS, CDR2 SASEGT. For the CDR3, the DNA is TGTGCCAGCAAGGGGACCGGGGGGAGTCAGCCCCAGCATTTT. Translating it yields CASKGTGGSQPQHF.

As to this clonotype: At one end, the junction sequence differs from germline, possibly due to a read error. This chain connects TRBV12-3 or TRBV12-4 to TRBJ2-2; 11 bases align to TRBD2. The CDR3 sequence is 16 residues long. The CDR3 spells CASSLVGGLAAGGLFF. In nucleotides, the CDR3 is TGTGCCAGCAGTTTAGTTGGGGGACTAGCGGCCGGGGGGCTGTTTTTT.

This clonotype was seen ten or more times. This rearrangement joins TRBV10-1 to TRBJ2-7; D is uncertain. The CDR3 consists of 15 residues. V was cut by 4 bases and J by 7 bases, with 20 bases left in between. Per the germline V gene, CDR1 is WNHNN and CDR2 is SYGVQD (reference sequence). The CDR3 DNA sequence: TGCGCCAGCAGTGGCAAAGGCTTGGGTGTTAAGGAGCAGTACTTC. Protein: CASSGKGLGVKEQYF.

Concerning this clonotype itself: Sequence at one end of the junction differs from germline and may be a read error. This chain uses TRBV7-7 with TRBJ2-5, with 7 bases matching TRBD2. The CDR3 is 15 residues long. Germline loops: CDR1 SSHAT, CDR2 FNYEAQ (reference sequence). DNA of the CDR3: TGTGCTAGCAGCTTATCCCCGGGAGGACAAGAGACCCAGTACTTC. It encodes CASSLSPGGQETQYF.

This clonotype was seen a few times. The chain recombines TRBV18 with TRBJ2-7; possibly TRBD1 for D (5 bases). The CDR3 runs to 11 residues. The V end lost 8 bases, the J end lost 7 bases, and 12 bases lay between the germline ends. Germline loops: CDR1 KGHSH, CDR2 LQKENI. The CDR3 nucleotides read TGTGCCAGCACAGGTGGAGAGGAGCAGTACTTC. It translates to CASTGGEEQYF.

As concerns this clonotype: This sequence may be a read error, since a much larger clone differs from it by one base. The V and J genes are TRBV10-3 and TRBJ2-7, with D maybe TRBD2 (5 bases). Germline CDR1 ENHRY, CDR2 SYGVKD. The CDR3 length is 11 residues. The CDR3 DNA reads TGTGCCATCAGATCCGACTACGAGCAGCACTTC. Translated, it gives CAIRSDYEQHF.

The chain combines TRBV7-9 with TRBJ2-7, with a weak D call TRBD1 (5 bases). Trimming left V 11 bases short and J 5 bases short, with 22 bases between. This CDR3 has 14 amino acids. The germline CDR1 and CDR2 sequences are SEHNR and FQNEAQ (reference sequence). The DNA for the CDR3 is TGTGCCTGGAGTGTGGGCAGGGTGTTTGACGAGCAGTACTTC. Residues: CAWSVGRVFDEQYF. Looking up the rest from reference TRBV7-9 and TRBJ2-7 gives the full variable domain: DTGVSQNPRHKITKRGQNVTFRCDPISEHNRLYWYRQTLGQGPEFLTYFQNEAQLEKSRLLSDRFSAERPKGSFSTLEIQRTEQGDSAMYLCAWSVGRVFDEQYFGPGTRLTVT.

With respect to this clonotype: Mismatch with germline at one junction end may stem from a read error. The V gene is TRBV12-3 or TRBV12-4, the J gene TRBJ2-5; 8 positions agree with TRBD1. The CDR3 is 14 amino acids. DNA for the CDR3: TGTGCCAGCAGTTTTTCAGGGGGCCGAGAGACCCAGCACTTC. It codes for CASSFSGGRETQHF.